Shown below are 23 T cell receptor beta chains from a single sample sequenced in a study of PD-1 blockade in classical Hodgkin lymphoma. Regarding time point: cycle 4 day 1 (C4D1), after more than five weeks of nivolumab. Every patient had relapsed following autologous stem cell transplantation, and cohorts differed in brentuximab vedotin exposure. Magnetic negative selection was used to purify CD4+ T cells from thawed PBMCs. Data came from immunoSEQ multiplex PCR; TCRdb stores just in-frame clones and leaves some out. The table shows under 30,000 clones, with around 87% occurring only once. The source material was CD4+ T cells from blood, sampled before the fourth cycle of nivolumab. Receptor source: a human donor with classical Hodgkin lymphoma.

The chain employs TRBV2 and TRBJ1-4, with 7 nucleotides matching TRBD1. The germline V gene encodes CDR1 SNHLY and CDR2 FYNNEI. Losses at the gene ends were 5 bases for V and 4 bases for J; bases not matched to a gene: 7. The CDR3 contains 15 residues. The CDR3 reads CASSRQGGDNEKLFF. CDR3 sequence (DNA): TGTGCCAGCAGTCGGCAGGGGGGCGATAATGAAAAACTGTTTTTT. Filled out from reference TRBV2 and TRBJ1-4, the complete variable domain reads EPEVTQTPSHQVTQMGQEVILRCVPISNHLYFYWYRQILGQKVEFLVSFYNNEISEKSEIFDDQFSVERPDGSNFTLKIRSTKLEDSAMYFCASSRQGGDNEKLFFGSGTQLSVL.

The chain carries TRBV10-3 and TRBJ2-7, with 10 bases aligning to TRBD1. CDR3 size: 17 residues. The V segment lost 2 bases and the J segment 5 bases; nucleotides outside the gene matches: 12. The germline V gene has CDR1 ENHRY and CDR2 SYGVKD. CDR3 in amino acids: CAISEPGSGTGVHEQYF. Here the CDR3 DNA reads TGTGCCATCAGTGAGCCGGGTTCCGGGACAGGGGTCCACGAGCAGTACTTC.

This CDR3 reads CASSLVAGGAPSGANVLTF. CDR3 sequence (DNA): TGTGCCAGCAGCTTGGTAGCGGGGGGCGCTCCCTCTGGGGCCAACGTCCTGACTTTC. This chain links TRBV5-4 with TRBJ2-6, with TRBD2 matching over 10 bases. In germline, CDR1 is SGHNT, CDR2 YYREEE (reference sequence). The CDR3 sequence is 19 residues long. J was trimmed by 0 bases and V by 0 bases; bases with no gene match: 6.

The chain couples TRBV28 to TRBJ1-1; TRBD1 agrees at 8 bases. CDR1 is MDHEN and CDR2 is SYDVKM in the germline V gene. V dropped 5 bases and J dropped 1; count of bases not matched to a gene: 6. This CDR3 has 15 residues. Here the CDR3 reads CASSTDRGTNTEAFF. The DNA of the CDR3 is TGTGCCAGCAGTACCGACAGGGGCACGAACACTGAAGCTTTCTTT.

A single count supports this clone. The chain employs TRBV11-1 and TRBJ2-1, with TRBD2 matching over 10 bases. There are 16 residues in the CDR3. V gave up 5 bases and J gave up 8 bases; unmatched junction bases: 12. Germline V CDR1 and CDR2: SGHAT, FQDESV (reference sequence). DNA for the CDR3: TGTGCCAGCAGCGTCACCGGGACTAGCGTTATGGATGAGCAGTTCTTC. As protein: CASSVTGTSVMDEQFF.

The chain links TRBV9 to TRBJ2-2; 8 bases match TRBD1. Trimming at V came to 3 bases and at J to 3 bases, leaving 1 base not matched to a gene. This CDR3 contains 14 residues. Germline loops: CDR1 SGDLS, CDR2 YYNGEE. As DNA, the CDR3 is TGTGCCAGCAGCGGACAGGGGCACACCGGGGAGCTGTTTTTT. It is translated as CASSGQGHTGELFF.

The chain is built from TRBV28 and TRBJ2-2; D perhaps matches TRBD2 (5 bases). Germline CDR1 reads MDHEN; CDR2 reads SYDVKM. There are 15 residues in the CDR3. V was cut by 2 bases and J by 5 bases, with 12 bases left in between. CDR3 bases: TGTGCCAGCAGTTTAAGCGGTAGTAGGACCGGGGAGCTGTTTTTT. Its protein is CASSLSGSRTGELFF.

The gene calls are TRBV7-9 and TRBJ2-5; D not resolved. TRBJ2-7 matches the DNA end more closely, so the J call is doubtful. CDR3 length: 14 residues. Germline lookup yields CDR1 SEHNR and CDR2 FQNEAQ (reference sequence). The CDR3 bases are TGTGCCAGCAGCTTTCATAACTCCTTATACGAGCAGTACTTC. It yields the protein CASSFHNSLYEQYF.

The V gene is TRBV21-1, the J gene TRBJ2-1; the table's D call, TRBD2, was not checked against the DNA. TRBV21-1 is tagged as a pseudogene. The CDR3 extends over 15 amino acids. DNA of the CDR3: TGTGCCAGCAGGGGGACTAGGGATAAAGACAATGAGCAGTTCTTC. Protein sequence: CASRGTRDKDNEQFF.

This chain uses TRBV7-8 with TRBJ2-1; perhaps TRBD1 as D (5 bases). V shed 2 bases and J shed 2 bases, with 13 bases lying between them. The V gene's germline CDR1 is SGHVS and CDR2 FQNEAQ. This CDR3 has 16 residues. The CDR3 region is CASSLRQTYTYNEQFF. DNA of the CDR3: TGTGCCAGCAGCTTAAGACAGACTTACACCTACAATGAGCAGTTCTTC.

This clone was detected once. The chain is built from TRBV25-1 and TRBJ2-7; D is possibly TRBD1 (6 bases). V dropped 7 bases and J dropped 0 bases, with 16 bases sitting between them. The CDR3 extends over 15 amino acids. Germline assignment: CDR1 MGHDK and CDR2 SYGVNS. This CDR3 reads CASNGQRLSSYEQYF. Written as DNA, the CDR3 is TGTGCCAGCAACGGACAGCGGTTAAGCTCCTACGAGCAGTACTTC.

This chain links TRBV28 with TRBJ1-5; no reliable D call. V was pared by 4 bases and J by 7 bases, with 23 bases between. Germline-derived CDR1 and CDR2 are MDHEN and SYDVKM. The CDR3 covers 17 residues. CDR3 nucleotide sequence: TGTGCCAGCAGTTCCACTCTTAACGGCCTTTTAAGGCAGCCCCAGCATTTT. Protein product: CASSSTLNGLLRQPQHF. Together with reference TRBV28 and TRBJ1-5, the CDR3 gives the full variable domain: DVKVTQSSRYLVKRTGEKVFLECVQDMDHENMFWYRQDPGLGLRLIYFSYDVKMKEKGDIPEGYSVSREKKERFSLILESASTNQTSMYLCASSSTLNGLLRQPQHFGDGTRLSIL.

The chain has TRBV28 and TRBJ2-5; D gene unclear. With 6 bases removed from V and 2 bases from J, the gap between germline ends came to 7 bases. Germline CDR1 is MDHEN and CDR2 is SYDVKM. The CDR3 runs 12 residues. CDR3 sequence (DNA): TGTGCCAGCAGCTCATCTCAAGAGACCCAGTACTTC. The encoded protein is CASSSSQETQYF.

The gene calls are TRBV19 and TRBJ1-5; TRBD1 aligns across 11 bases. Germline trimming cut 5 bases from V and 7 bases from J; bases unmatched to any gene: 7. Germline values: CDR1 LNHDA, CDR2 SQIVND (reference sequence). There are 15 residues in the CDR3. The CDR3 DNA reads TGTGCCAGTAGTTCCGGACAGGGGGCCGGGCAGCCCCAGCATTTT. It translates to CASSSGQGAGQPQHF.

The V gene is TRBV18, the J gene TRBJ2-3; D is unclear. Germline CDR1 and CDR2: KGHSH and LQKENI. There are 12 residues in the CDR3. V was shortened by 3 bases and J by 6 bases, with 7 bases between the two germline ends. CDR3 bases: TGTGCCAGCTCACCTTCAAGGGATACGCAGTATTTT. This gives the protein CASSPSRDTQYF. The whole variable domain, filled in from reference TRBV18 and TRBJ2-3, reads NAGVMQNPRHLVRRRGQEARLRCSPMKGHSHVYWYRQLPEEGLKFMVYLQKENIIDESGMPKERFSAEFPKEGPSILRIQQVVRGDSAAYFCASSPSRDTQYFGPGTRLTVL.

V and J are TRBV18 and TRBJ2-3; 8 bases match TRBD1. Germline-derived CDR1 and CDR2 are KGHSH and LQKENI. V lost 7 bases and J lost 7; bases outside the gene matches: 7. The CDR3 totals 13 residues. The CDR3 bases are TGTGCCAGCTACCCTGACAGGGGCAATACGCAGTATTTT. Protein: CASYPDRGNTQYF.

The V call is TRBV29-1, the J call TRBJ1-1, with 7 bases matching TRBD1. Trimming cost V 4 bases and J 4 bases; bases outside gene matches: 12. This CDR3 spans 15 amino acids. In germline, CDR1 is SQVTM, CDR2 ANQGSEA. CDR3: CSVALYRGVGTEAFF. DNA for the CDR3: TGCAGCGTTGCCCTCTACAGGGGAGTTGGCACTGAAGCTTTCTTT.

The rearrangement uses TRBV29-1 and TRBJ1-2, with TRBD1 as a possible D gene (5 bases). The CDR3 spans 18 residues. CDR1 SQVTM and CDR2 ANQGSEA come from the germline V gene. Trimming took off 4 bases at V and 0 bases at J, with 24 bases between the two ends. CDR3 coding DNA: TGCAGCGTTGTAAATACCCGACAGTCTATTCCAGCTAACTATGGCTACACCTTC. Residues: CSVVNTRQSIPANYGYTF.

V usage is TRBV19 and J usage is TRBJ1-1, with 10 bases that match TRBD1. With 4 bases clipped from V and 4 bases from J, the junction kept 9 bases outside the gene matches. Germline V gene data show CDR1 as LNHDA and CDR2 as SQIVND (reference sequence). CDR3 size: 16 residues. This CDR3 reads CASSTRDRGRGTEAFF. In DNA form, the CDR3 reads TGTGCCAGTAGTACCCGGGACAGGGGAAGAGGCACTGAAGCTTTCTTT.

The V and J genes are TRBV6-1 and TRBJ1-1; D unclear. This CDR3 has 11 residues. V lost 7 bases and J 0 bases, leaving 3 bases between the germline ends. Germline values: CDR1 MNHNS, CDR2 SASEGT. The CDR3 loop reads CASKMNTEAFF. The CDR3 DNA reads TGTGCCAGCAAAATGAACACTGAAGCTTTCTTT.

The rearrangement links TRBV10-3 to TRBJ2-1, with 11 positions matching TRBD2. Germline CDR1 reads ENHRY; CDR2 reads SYGVKD. With 2 bases clipped from V and 3 bases from J, the junction kept 0 bases outside the gene matches. The CDR3 extends over 15 amino acids. CDR3 sequence reads: CAISETSGGYNEQFF. CDR3 sequence (DNA): TGTGCCATCAGTGAGACTAGCGGGGGCTACAATGAGCAGTTCTTC.

This clone was counted once. The chain is built from TRBV7-9 and TRBJ2-5; D possibly uses TRBD1 or TRBD2 (5 bases each). V dropped 5 bases and J dropped 10 bases, with 17 bases sitting between them. The CDR3 consists of 13 residues. The germline V gene encodes CDR1 SEHNR and CDR2 FQNEAQ (reference sequence). The CDR3 region has the DNA TGTGCCAGCAGCAATGAGGGGACCTTTGGCCAGTACTTC. This encodes CASSNEGTFGQYF.

The V gene is TRBV7-2, the J gene TRBJ2-4; D is ambiguous. CDR3 length: 14 amino acids. V lost 0 bases and J 0 bases, leaving 3 bases between the germline ends. From germline, CDR1 is SGHTA and CDR2 FQGNSA. Written as DNA, the CDR3 is TGTGCCAGCAGCTTAGCCCTAGCCAAAAACATTCAGTACTTC. Protein sequence: CASSLALAKNIQYF.